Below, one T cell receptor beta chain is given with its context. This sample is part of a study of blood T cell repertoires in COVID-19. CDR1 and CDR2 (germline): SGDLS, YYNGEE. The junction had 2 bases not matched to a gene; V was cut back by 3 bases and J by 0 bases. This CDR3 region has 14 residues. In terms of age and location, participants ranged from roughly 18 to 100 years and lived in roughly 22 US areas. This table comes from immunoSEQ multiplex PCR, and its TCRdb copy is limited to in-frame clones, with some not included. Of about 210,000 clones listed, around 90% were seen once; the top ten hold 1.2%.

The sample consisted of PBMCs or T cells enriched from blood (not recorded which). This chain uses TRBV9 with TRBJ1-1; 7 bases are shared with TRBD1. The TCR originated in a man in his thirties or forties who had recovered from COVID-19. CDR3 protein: CASSETGLNTEAFF. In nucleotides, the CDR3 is TGTGCCAGCAGCGAGACAGGGCTGAACACTGAAGCTTTCTTT.